This TCR beta chain stems from a study of blood T cell repertoires in COVID-19. Across the study: There were acute and convalescent COVID-19 samples, and they came from the United States, Italy and Spain. The analysed material was cDNA or gDNA that came from T cells, B-cell-depleted T cells, or PBMCs.

Germline V CDR1 and CDR2: SEHNR, FQNEAQ (reference sequence). The CDR3 runs to 14 residues. V dropped 6 bases and J dropped 3; count of bases not matched to a gene: 8. Study processing details: By means of reference gene primer amplification, nucleated cell counts were estimated. The method was immunoSEQ multiplex PCR; TCRdb's version includes in-frame clones alone and lacks a portion of them. V and J calls and clone size are given by that table; D and trimming were obtained from the DNA. The table lists 290,000 or so clones, about 85% of them singletons. The chain recombines TRBV7-9 with TRBJ2-7; 7 nucleotides match TRBD2. Material for sequencing was peripheral blood. The receptor was isolated from a man aged 18 to 30 with active or convalescent COVID-19. The CDR3 DNA reads as TGTGCCAGCAGGTCGGCTAGCGGAAGCTACGAGCAGTACTTC. Protein sequence: CASRSASGSYEQYF.